This TCR beta chain was identified in a study of cytomegalovirus exposure and HLA in healthy donors. The study, taken as a whole, reports: Based on reports, TCR beta sequences accurately predicted HLA-A and HLA-B alleles for most subjects. Rare TCR sequences predominated, though certain public TCRs were found in many donors. A later analysis showed that HLA-associated TCR beta chains had undergone more clonal expansion than equally common others. Reportedly, fewer N-insertions than the approximately 690-donor mean appeared in an Asian-associated ancestry cluster in a later analysis.

Worth noting for this clone: Its antigen is unknown.

The germline V gene encodes CDR1 SGHRS and CDR2 YFSETQ. The CDR3 length is 14 residues. Trimming took 7 bases from V and 4 from J, leaving 18 bases between them. In the PCR, 60 Vbeta and 13 Jbeta primers were used. Using immunoSEQ multiplex PCR, the repertoire was profiled, and TCRdb retains in-frame clones only, with some absent. The table lists more than 100,000 clones, 80% of them singletons. The specimen was PBMCs. This receptor was identified in a female donor in good health and CMV-seropositive. The genes are TRBV5-1 and TRBJ2-7; the D gene is possibly TRBD2 (6 bases). The CDR3 region is CASAGRRCRYEQYF. CDR3 nucleotide sequence: TGCGCCAGCGCCGGGAGAAGGTGTAGATACGAGCAGTACTTC.